The next 30 T cell receptor beta chains were all read from a single sample in a study of beta chain features in type 1 diabetes. Notes on the study in general: The study found moderately but significantly shorter TCRB CDR3s in all four CD4+ subsets of Type 1 diabetes patients.

Sequencing targeted expressed TCRB transcripts, as all isolated RNA had been reverse transcribed. Method: immunoSEQ multiplex PCR; TCRdb's copy keeps in-frame clones and lacks some. The data show 500,000 to 850,000 clones, around 15% seen once. These receptors have no known antigen. The sequenced sample was naive CD4+ T cells from blood. These receptors all stem from a man younger than 35 with type 1 diabetes.

The chain employs TRBV20-1 and TRBJ1-2; TRBD1 is a possible D gene (6 bases). With 4 bases removed from V and 8 bases from J, the gap between germline ends came to 11 bases. Germline loops: CDR1 DFQATT, CDR2 SNEGSKA (reference sequence). The CDR3 has 11 amino acids. The CDR3 is CSAMTGGGYTF. Written as DNA, the CDR3 is TGCAGTGCTATGACAGGAGGCGGCTACACCTTC.

This clone occurred a few times. The chain uses TRBV5-1 and TRBJ2-3; D uncertain. The CDR3 runs 15 residues. Deletions cut 3 bases from V and 1 base from J, with 12 bases between. CDR1 and CDR2 (germline): SGHRS, YFSETQ. The CDR3: CASSSAISGTDTQYF. DNA for the CDR3: TGCGCCAGCAGCTCGGCTATCAGTGGCACAGATACGCAGTATTTT.

V and J are TRBV7-9 and TRBJ2-6; no firm D call. The germline gives CDR1 SEHNR, CDR2 FQNEAQ (reference sequence). CDR3 size: 17 residues. V was pared by 8 bases and J by 0 bases, with 17 bases between. The CDR3 loop reads CASSRKGVSSGANVLTF. The CDR3 DNA reads as TGTGCCAGCTCCCGGAAAGGCGTAAGCTCTGGGGCCAACGTCCTGACTTTC.

The chain recombines TRBV9 with TRBJ2-1; 9 bases are a match to TRBD2. V dropped 0 bases and J dropped 5; count of bases not matched to a gene: 12. The CDR3 runs 18 residues. Per the germline V gene, CDR1 is SGDLS and CDR2 is YYNGEE. This CDR3 reads CASSVALLVAGVNNEQFF. The DNA of the CDR3 is TGTGCCAGCAGCGTAGCCCTGTTGGTAGCGGGGGTGAACAATGAGCAGTTCTTC.

The sample holds a few counts of this clone. The chain joins TRBV7-3 to TRBJ2-5; 7 bases align to TRBD1. Germline lookup yields CDR1 SGHTA and CDR2 FQGTGA. The CDR3 runs to 13 residues. J gave up 2 bases and V 4 bases, and 1 base lay outside the gene matches. The CDR3 region has the DNA TGTGCCAGCAGCTCGGGACAGCAAGAGACCCAGTACTTC. Protein product: CASSSGQQETQYF. Complete variable domain (other parts from reference TRBV7-3 and TRBJ2-5): GAGVSQTPSNKVTEKGKYVELRCDPISGHTALYWYRQSLGQGPEFLIYFQGTGAADDSGLPNDRFFAVRPEGSVSTLKIQRTERGDSAVYLCASSSGQQETQYFGPGTRLLVL.

The chain is built from TRBV2 and TRBJ1-1; a weak D match, TRBD1 (5 bases). CDR3 length equals 14 residues. Germline V gene sequence: CDR1 SNHLY, CDR2 FYNNEI. The CDR3: CRTGSDRDNTEAFF. CDR3 coding DNA: TGTCGTACCGGGTCCGATAGGGACAACACTGAAGCTTTCTTT.

V usage is TRBV30 and J usage is TRBJ1-1, with 7 bases matching TRBD1. The V gene's germline CDR1 is GTSNPN and CDR2 SVGIG (reference sequence). The CDR3 spans 13 residues. The ends lost 8 bases at V and 5 bases at J; junction bases unmatched: 11. The CDR3 bases are TGTGCCGGGAACAGGGGCGTAGGTACTGAAGCTTTCTTT. Translation: CAGNRGVGTEAFF.

The DNA for the CDR3 is TGTGCCAGCATCCTAGCGGGAGGCGACGAGCAGTACTTC. Its protein is CASILAGGDEQYF. The rearrangement links TRBV6-1 to TRBJ2-7, with TRBD2 matching over 11 bases. This CDR3 is built from 13 residues. Germline CDR1 and CDR2: MNHNS and SASEGT. The ends lost 7 bases at V and 5 bases at J; junction bases unmatched: 4.

This clone has only a few counts. Additional DNA sequences in this sample encode the identical CDR3. This rearrangement joins TRBV5-1 to TRBJ2-1, with TRBD2 matching 11 bases. Germline trimming cut 4 bases from V and 4 bases from J; bases unmatched to any gene: 1. Germline lookup yields CDR1 SGHRS and CDR2 YFSETQ. The length of the CDR3 is 14 residues. The CDR3 protein is CASSGTSGYNEQFF. The CDR3 bases are TGCGCCAGCAGCGGGACTAGCGGTTACAATGAGCAGTTCTTC.

V is TRBV7-2 and J is TRBJ2-1; D remains ambiguous. V shed 0 bases and J shed 7 bases, with 10 bases lying between them. The CDR3 runs to 14 residues. Germline assignment: CDR1 SGHTA and CDR2 FQGNSA. The CDR3 DNA is TGTGCCAGCAGCTTAGCGAAGGGTCCAAATGAGCAGTTCTTC. Its translation: CASSLAKGPNEQFF. Using reference TRBV7-2 and TRBJ2-1 for the parts outside the CDR3, the full variable domain is GAGVSQSPSNKVTEKGKDVELRCDPISGHTALYWYRQSLGQGLEFLIYFQGNSAPDKSGLPSDRFSAERTGGSVSTLTIQRTQQEDSAVYLCASSLAKGPNEQFFGPGTRLTVL.

This clone has only a few counts. The rearrangement joins TRBV27 to TRBJ2-3, with 11 nucleotides matching TRBD2. The CDR3 covers 16 residues. Trimming at V came to 6 bases and at J to 1 base, leaving 6 bases not matched to a gene. Germline assignment: CDR1 MNHEY and CDR2 SMNVEV (reference sequence). CDR3 nucleotides: TGTGCCAGCAGCCTGACGGGACTAGCGGGCACAGATACGCAGTATTTT. Translation: CASSLTGLAGTDTQYF.

V is TRBV27 and J is TRBJ2-1; tentatively, D is TRBD1 or TRBD2 (5 bases each). Germline lookup yields CDR1 MNHEY and CDR2 SMNVEV (reference sequence). This CDR3 spans 14 amino acids. V was cut by 8 bases and J by 2 bases, with 13 bases left in between. CDR3 nucleotides: TGTGCCAGCCATAGAGAGGGGACCTACAATGAGCAGTTCTTC. Its protein is CASHREGTYNEQFF.

This clone was detected a few times. This rearrangement joins TRBV6-6 to TRBJ2-3; 10 bases align to TRBD2. J lost 4 bases, V lost 3 bases, and 4 bases had no gene match. The CDR3 totals 15 residues. Germline-derived CDR1 and CDR2 are MNHNY and SVGAGI (reference sequence). CDR3 residues: CASSYRLAGADTQYF. CDR3 in DNA: TGTGCCAGCAGTTATCGACTAGCGGGCGCAGATACGCAGTATTTT.

The chain uses TRBV11-2 and TRBJ2-3, with D hard to call. V was shortened by 2 bases and J by 0 bases, with 6 bases between the two germline ends. CDR1 and CDR2 from the germline V gene are SGHAT and FQNNGV. The CDR3 contains 14 residues. This CDR3 reads CASSLFRSTDTQYF. DNA of the CDR3: TGTGCCAGCAGCTTATTTCGGAGCACAGATACGCAGTATTTT.

The chain is built from TRBV4-3 and TRBJ2-1; TRBD1 or TRBD2 may be the D gene (6 bases each). The CDR3 contains 15 residues. The V end was cut by 1 base, the J end by 6 bases, with 13 bases between. The germline V gene encodes CDR1 LGHNA and CDR2 YSLEER. DNA for the CDR3: TGCGCCAGCAGCCAAGCTGGAGGGGGTGTCAATGAGCAGTTCTTC. This encodes CASSQAGGGVNEQFF.

The DNA of the CDR3 is TGTGCCACCAGCAGAGAAGGAAATTCACCCCTCCACTTT. This gives the protein CATSREGNSPLHF. The V gene is TRBV15, the J gene TRBJ1-6; D unclear. The germline CDR1 and CDR2 sequences are LNHNV and YYDKDF (reference sequence). Trimming pared 0 bases from V and 7 bases from J, leaving 4 bases between. This CDR3 has 13 residues.

The CDR3 sequence is CASSLIGAGELFF. The DNA for the CDR3 is TGTGCCAGCAGCTTAATAGGTGCCGGGGAGCTGTTTTTT. V gene TRBV5-4 combines with J gene TRBJ2-2, with D uncertain. The CDR3 length is 13 residues. Trimming took off 2 bases at V and 6 bases at J, with 8 bases between the two ends. Germline loops: CDR1 SGHNT, CDR2 YYREEE (reference sequence).

V usage is TRBV29-1 and J usage is TRBJ1-3, with D possibly matching TRBD1 (6 bases). Germline values: CDR1 SQVTM, CDR2 ANQGSEA. The CDR3 spans 14 residues. The germline V and J ends were trimmed by 3 bases and 4 bases, with 13 bases remaining between them. CDR3 nucleotides: TGCAGCGTTGACGGGTCCGGGACAGGAAACACCATATATTTT. Amino acid sequence: CSVDGSGTGNTIYF.

This clone has a handful of counts. The J gene is TRBJ2-1, the V gene TRBV21-1; TRBD2 was called by the table and not checked on the DNA. TRBV21-1 is listed as a pseudogene. This CDR3 spans 17 amino acids. In DNA, the CDR3 is TGTGCCAGCAGCAAAGGGGATAGCGGGAGGGGTAACAATGAGCAGTTCTTC. Translation: CASSKGDSGRGNNEQFF.

The gene calls are TRBV6-1 and TRBJ1-1; D unclear. CDR1 is MNHNS, CDR2 SASEGT, per germline. The V end was cut by 8 bases, the J end by 1 base, with 8 bases between. The CDR3 runs 12 residues. In DNA, the CDR3 is TGTGCCAGCCTTCGGGAGAACACTGAAGCTTTCTTT. This sequence encodes CASLRENTEAFF.

This clone was observed a few times. The chain is built from TRBV7-2 and TRBJ1-6; TRBD1 is a possible D gene (5 bases). Looked up from germline, CDR1 is SGHTA and CDR2 is FQGNSA. There are 14 residues in the CDR3. Trimming pared 2 bases from V and 8 bases from J, leaving 10 bases between. The DNA for the CDR3 is TGTGCCAGCAGCTTATTTATCAGGGATTCACCCCTCCACTTT. Translation: CASSLFIRDSPLHF. Looking up the rest from reference TRBV7-2 and TRBJ1-6 gives the full variable domain: GAGVSQSPSNKVTEKGKDVELRCDPISGHTALYWYRQSLGQGLEFLIYFQGNSAPDKSGLPSDRFSAERTGGSVSTLTIQRTQQEDSAVYLCASSLFIRDSPLHFGNGTRLTVT.

This clone was observed a few times. The chain joins TRBV5-4 to TRBJ2-3; D is ambiguous. Germline V gives CDR1 SGHNT, CDR2 YYREEE (reference sequence). Trimming pared 4 bases from V and 3 bases from J, leaving 12 bases between. CDR3 length equals 14 residues. The CDR3 bases are TGTGCCAGCAGCCTCCCTGTAGAGACAGATACGCAGTATTTT. This translates into CASSLPVETDTQYF. Supplemented by reference TRBV5-4 and TRBJ2-3, the full variable domain reads ETGVTQSPTHLIKTRGQQVTLRCSSQSGHNTVSWYQQALGQGPQFIFQYYREEENGRGNFPPRFSGLQFPNYSSELNVNALELDDSALYLCASSLPVETDTQYFGPGTRLTVL.

The table lists this clone with a few counts. The chain couples TRBV30 to TRBJ2-3, with 11 bases fitting TRBD2. Germline V gives CDR1 GTSNPN, CDR2 SVGIG (reference sequence). Unmatched junction bases numbered 6, after V lost 3 bases and J lost 7 bases. The CDR3 contains 14 residues. Here the CDR3 DNA reads TGTGCCTGGAGCCCTAGCGGGGGGAGGAATACGCAGTATTTT. The encoded protein is CAWSPSGGRNTQYF.

The rearrangement uses TRBV18 and TRBJ1-3; D gene unclear. The CDR3 contains 15 residues. The V and J ends lost 3 bases and 3 bases respectively, with 12 bases between them. Per the germline V gene, CDR1 is KGHSH and CDR2 is LQKENI. The CDR3 here is CASSPRTGNGNTIYF. CDR3 in DNA: TGTGCCAGCTCACCCCGGACGGGAAATGGAAACACCATATATTTT.

This clone showed up just a few times. The chain is built from TRBV28 and TRBJ1-1; no reliable D call. The CDR3 spans 14 residues. Germline loops: CDR1 MDHEN, CDR2 SYDVKM. Trimming cost V 4 bases and J 4 bases, with 13 bases left between them. The CDR3, as DNA: TGTGCCAGCAGTTGGGGATCCCCACCCACTGAAGCTTTCTTT. This translates into CASSWGSPPTEAFF.

The chain is built from TRBV30 and TRBJ2-7; the match to TRBD1 covers 7 bases. This CDR3 has 12 residues. V trimming: 8 bases; J trimming: 2 bases; junction bases outside the gene matches: 6. The germline V gene encodes CDR1 GTSNPN and CDR2 SVGIG (reference sequence). CDR3 DNA: TGTGCCGGGGGACAGCAGCCCTACGAGCAGTACTTC. It specifies CAGGQQPYEQYF.

In its sample, this clone was seen a few times. The chain recombines TRBV5-1 with TRBJ2-2, with TRBD2 matching 10 bases. This CDR3 contains 16 residues. The germline V gene has CDR1 SGHRS and CDR2 YFSETQ. With V trimmed by 2 bases and J by 1 base, 2 bases remained unmatched. The CDR3 loop is CASSLLAGRNTGELFF. CDR3 nucleotides: TGCGCCAGCAGCTTACTAGCGGGGAGGAACACCGGGGAGCTGTTTTTT.

V and J are TRBV4-3 and TRBJ2-5; D might be TRBD2 (5 bases). The CDR3 runs to 18 residues. V was trimmed by 0 bases and J by 4 bases, leaving 21 bases between them. Germline V gene sequence: CDR1 LGHNA, CDR2 YSLEER. The CDR3 DNA is TGCGCCAGCAGCCAAGATCCGGTGGGGAGTAGACGGGGAGAGACCCAGTACTTC. Its protein is CASSQDPVGSRRGETQYF.

This chain uses TRBV4-2 with TRBJ2-5; 7 nucleotides line up with TRBD1. The V and J ends lost 6 bases and 5 bases, in that order; junction bases with no gene match: 9. The CDR3 covers 14 residues. The germline CDR1 and CDR2 sequences are LGHNA and YNFKEQ. Here the CDR3 DNA reads TGTGCCAGCAGACGCGGACAGGCTGGGGAGACCCAGTACTTC. As protein: CASRRGQAGETQYF.

This clone appeared a few times. The chain recombines TRBV28 with TRBJ2-1; 7 bases are a match to TRBD1. Germline trimming cut 4 bases from V and 8 bases from J; bases unmatched to any gene: 14. This CDR3 contains 16 residues. Germline CDR1 reads MDHEN; CDR2 reads SYDVKM. The CDR3 DNA follows: TGTGCCAGCAGTTCCTCGGTCGCAGGGGGAAGGGATGAGCAGTTCTTC. It yields the protein CASSSSVAGGRDEQFF.